Listed below are T cell receptor beta chains from one sample, sequenced in a study of cytomegalovirus exposure and HLA in healthy donors. Clones were read by immunoSEQ multiplex PCR, and TCRdb kept only the in-frame ones, dropping some. The sample carries about 190,000 clones, roughly 81% recorded once. The sample taken for sequencing was PBMCs. Receptors originate from a woman aged 30 to 39 in good health and CMV-seropositive. CDR3s include the opening cysteine and the closing phenylalanine or tryptophan. Fields, in order: clone size, D gene, V gene, J gene, CDR3 protein, CDR3 DNA. D genes are given only for firm matches. Where a row states a size, it is once, few, many or the class of an expanded clone; other rows omit it.

>-|-|TRBV19|TRBJ2-6
CASSPGAAVNVLTF
TGTGCCAGTAGTCCCGGCGCGGCGGTCAACGTCCTGACTTTC
>-|TRBD1|TRBV19|TRBJ2-3
CASSIGTGSDTQYF
TGTGCCAGTAGTATAGGGACAGGGTCCGATACGCAGTATTTT
>once|TRBD1|TRBV6-6|TRBJ1-2
CASSYSGQDGNYGYTF
TGTGCCAGCAGTTACTCCGGACAGGACGGAAACTATGGCTACACCTTC
>-|-|TRBV7-9|TRBJ1-2
CASRDSNNYGYTF
TGTGCCAGCAGGGACAGCAATAACTATGGCTACACCTTC
>-|-|TRBV10-2|TRBJ2-5
CASSEAGGPETQYF
TGCGCCAGCAGTGAGGCCGGGGGACCAGAGACCCAGTACTTC
>-|-|TRBV5-5|TRBJ1-2
CASSSRPGGNYGYTF
TGTGCCAGCAGCTCCCGCCCGGGGGGAAACTATGGCTACACCTTC
>-|-|TRBV6-6|TRBJ2-1
CASSYSRDGNEQFF
TGTGCCAGCAGTTACTCCAGGGATGGAAATGAGCAGTTCTTC
>-|-|TRBV19|TRBJ2-7
CASSTYTGYEQYF
TGTGCCAGTAGTACGTACACAGGGTACGAGCAGTACTTC
>-|-|TRBV5-1|TRBJ1-4
CASSGGQIHNEKLFF
TGCGCCAGCAGCGGAGGACAGATACATAATGAAAAACTGTTTTTT
>-|-|TRBV5-1|TRBJ2-7
CASSLGQEYEQYF
TGCGCCAGCAGCTTGGGCCAGGAATACGAGCAGTACTTC